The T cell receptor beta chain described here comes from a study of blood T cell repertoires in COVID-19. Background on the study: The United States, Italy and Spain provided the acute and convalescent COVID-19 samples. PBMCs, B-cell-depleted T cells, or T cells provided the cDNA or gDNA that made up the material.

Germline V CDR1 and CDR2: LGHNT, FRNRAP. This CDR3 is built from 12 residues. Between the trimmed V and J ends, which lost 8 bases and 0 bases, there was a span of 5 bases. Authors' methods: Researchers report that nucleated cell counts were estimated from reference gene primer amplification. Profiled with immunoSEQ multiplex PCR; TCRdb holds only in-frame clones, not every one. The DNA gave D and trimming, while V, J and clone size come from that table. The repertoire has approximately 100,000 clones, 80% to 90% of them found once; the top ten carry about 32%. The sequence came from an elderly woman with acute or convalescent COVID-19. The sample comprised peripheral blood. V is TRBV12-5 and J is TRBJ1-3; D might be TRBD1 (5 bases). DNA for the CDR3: TGTGCTAGTCAGGGCTCTGGAAACACCATATATTTT. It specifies CASQGSGNTIYF.